The 30 T cell receptor beta chains below come from one sample, sequenced in a study of blood T cell repertoires in COVID-19. Assay: immunoSEQ multiplex PCR; the TCRdb copy retains only in-frame clones and omits some. The sample includes a few hundred thousand clones, around 87% seen only once; the top ten take approximately 1.9%. Sequenced material: PBMCs or T cells enriched from blood (not recorded which). Receptors were obtained from a man aged 35 to 55 in a cohort exposed to, infected with or recovered from COVID-19 (not recorded which).

This clone was observed a single time. The rearrangement joins TRBV6-5 to TRBJ1-3; D gene ambiguous. The CDR3 runs to 15 residues. In germline, CDR1 is MNHEY, CDR2 SVGAGI. Trimming shortened V by 2 bases and J by 0 bases, and 8 bases separated the two germline ends. The CDR3 nucleotides are TGTGCCAGCAGTTACAGAAAGAGCTCTGGAAACACCATATATTTT. Its protein is CASSYRKSSGNTIYF.

V gene TRBV29-1 combines with J gene TRBJ1-5; TRBD1 matches at 7 bases. CDR1 and CDR2 (germline): SQVTM, ANQGSEA. The CDR3 has 13 amino acids. The trim removed 6 bases at V and 5 bases at J, leaving 7 bases unmatched. The CDR3 nucleotides are TGCAGCGTAGGTACAGGGGAGCATCAGCCCCAGCATTTT. It translates to CSVGTGEHQPQHF.

The chain uses TRBV19 and TRBJ1-5, with 8 bases fitting TRBD1. The germline V gene encodes CDR1 LNHDA and CDR2 SQIVND (reference sequence). CDR3 length: 15 amino acids. Losses at the gene ends were 3 bases for V and 3 bases for J; bases not matched to a gene: 4. Here the CDR3 DNA reads TGTGCCAGTAGTATGCCCAGGGGGCACAATCAGCCCCAGCATTTT. Residues: CASSMPRGHNQPQHF.

The CDR3 sequence: CASSQVAAGDRETQYF. The DNA of the CDR3 is TGTGCCAGCAGCCAAGTCGCAGCGGGAGATCGTGAGACCCAGTACTTC. The chain uses TRBV14 and TRBJ2-5, with 8 bases identical to TRBD2. The junction had 9 bases not matched to a gene; V was cut back by 1 base and J by 5 bases. Germline CDR1 reads SGHDN; CDR2 reads FVKESK. This CDR3 is 16 amino acids long.

V gene TRBV10-3 combines with J gene TRBJ1-6; TRBD1 aligns across 8 bases. The V gene's germline CDR1 is ENHRY and CDR2 SYGVKD. The length of the CDR3 is 15 residues. V lost 2 bases to trimming and J lost 6 bases; unmatched junction nucleotides: 3. CDR3 in amino acids: CAISERTGPNSPLHF. In nucleotides, the CDR3 is TGTGCCATCAGTGAGCGGACAGGGCCTAATTCACCCCTCCACTTT.

The V call is TRBV19, the J call TRBJ2-2; D perhaps matches TRBD2 (6 bases). The CDR3 spans 16 residues. Trimming shortened V by 1 base and J by 6 bases, and 15 bases separated the two germline ends. CDR1 and CDR2 (germline): LNHDA, SQIVND (reference sequence). CDR3 amino acids: CASSIGPSRRAGELFF. CDR3 coding DNA: TGTGCCAGTAGTATAGGCCCTTCCAGGAGGGCCGGGGAGCTGTTTTTT.

The chain couples TRBV7-9 to TRBJ2-2, with 12 bases matching TRBD2. The CDR3 is 18 amino acids. Germline CDR1 reads SEHNR; CDR2 reads FQNEAQ (reference sequence). V trimming: 4 bases; J trimming: 1 base; junction bases outside the gene matches: 7. The CDR3 loop reads CASSSRLAGVRNTGELFF. For the CDR3, the DNA is TGTGCCAGCAGCTCTAGACTAGCGGGAGTTCGGAACACCGGGGAGCTGTTTTTT.

The V gene is TRBV4-2, the J gene TRBJ2-1; D is unresolved. The germline V and J ends were trimmed by 3 bases and 7 bases, with 10 bases remaining between them. Germline lookup yields CDR1 LGHNA and CDR2 YNFKEQ. The CDR3 covers 13 residues. The CDR3 region has the DNA TGTGCCAGCAGCCAGGCCGTCAGTAATGAGCAGTTCTTC. Its translation: CASSQAVSNEQFF.

The V gene is TRBV6-6, the J gene TRBJ1-5, with no clear D. The CDR3 is 15 amino acids. Trimming took off 5 bases at V and 0 bases at J, with 11 bases between the two ends. The germline V gene has CDR1 MNHNY and CDR2 SVGAGI (reference sequence). As DNA, the CDR3 is TGTGCCAGCAGTATACGGAGTAATAGCAATCAGCCCCAGCATTTT. This gives the protein CASSIRSNSNQPQHF.

The chain is built from TRBV2 and TRBJ2-5; 12 nucleotides match TRBD2. Germline V gene sequence: CDR1 SNHLY, CDR2 FYNNEI. CDR3 length: 14 residues. Trimming removed 6 bases from V and 5 bases from J; junction bases left unmatched: 4. CDR3 in DNA: TGTGCCAGCAGACTCGGGACTAGCGGGGAGACCCAGTACTTC. Amino acid sequence: CASRLGTSGETQYF.

The rearrangement joins TRBV6-5 to TRBJ2-1; D possibly corresponds to TRBD2 (6 bases). CDR1 and CDR2 (germline): MNHEY, SVGAGI. The V and J ends lost 2 bases and 4 bases respectively, with 6 bases between them. The CDR3 is made up of 13 amino acids. CDR3 coding DNA: TGTGCCAGCAGTTACCGGGAGTACAATGAGCAGTTCTTC. Amino acid sequence: CASSYREYNEQFF.

The chain is built from TRBV11-2 and TRBJ1-3; 8 nucleotides align to TRBD1. CDR3 length: 15 amino acids. With V trimmed by 4 bases and J by 2 bases, 4 bases remained unmatched. Germline V CDR1 and CDR2: SGHAT, FQNNGV. In DNA, the CDR3 is TGTGCCAGCAGCTCCAGGGGGCCAACTGGAAACACCATATATTTT. Translation gives CASSSRGPTGNTIYF.

This clone was seen a single time. The J gene is TRBJ1-1, the V gene TRBV11-2; the D gene is possibly TRBD1 (6 bases). The V and J ends lost 5 bases and 1 base respectively, with 14 bases between them. Germline V gives CDR1 SGHAT, CDR2 FQNNGV. The CDR3 sequence is 15 residues long. The CDR3 loop reads CASSPRDTTNTEAFF. In DNA form, the CDR3 reads TGTGCCAGCAGCCCTCGGGACACTACGAACACTGAAGCTTTCTTT.

V gene TRBV27 combines with J gene TRBJ1-3; weak D call: TRBD1 (5 bases). The germline V and J ends were trimmed by 3 bases and 4 bases, with 10 bases remaining between them. Germline V gene lookup returns CDR1 MNHEY and CDR2 SMNVEV (reference sequence). The CDR3 covers 14 residues. In DNA, the CDR3 is TGTGCCAGCAGTTTGTCAGGGTCCGGAAACACCATATATTTT. Residues: CASSLSGSGNTIYF.

The chain is built from TRBV3-1 (or the pseudogene TRBV3-2) and TRBJ1-4; D is unresolved. With 5 bases removed from V and 5 bases from J, the gap between germline ends came to 9 bases. The CDR3 length is 13 residues. Germline assignment: CDR1 LGHDT and CDR2 YNNKEL (reference sequence). For the CDR3, the DNA is TGTGCCAGCAGCGCGGAGCGGAATGAAAAACTGTTTTTT. Translated, it gives CASSAERNEKLFF.

This clone was counted once. The chain employs TRBV14 and TRBJ2-7, with 13 bases that match TRBD2. V shed 2 bases and J 6 bases; nucleotides not matched to a gene: 10. CDR3 size: 17 residues. Looked up from germline, CDR1 is SGHDN and CDR2 is FVKESK. CDR3 DNA: TGTGCCAGCAGCCAAACAAACTGGGGACTAGCGGGATCCGAGCAGTACTTC. Translation gives CASSQTNWGLAGSEQYF.

The chain carries TRBV6-5 and TRBJ1-6; 9 bases fit TRBD1. This CDR3 region has 13 residues. Trimming removed 6 bases from V and 7 bases from J; junction bases left unmatched: 1. The germline V gene has CDR1 MNHEY and CDR2 SVGAGI. CDR3 sequence reads: CASRGQGNSPLHF. For the CDR3, the DNA is TGTGCCAGCAGAGGACAGGGGAATTCACCCCTCCACTTT.

The chain joins TRBV7-2 to TRBJ2-1, with 8 positions matching TRBD1. Trimming took 6 bases from V and 2 from J; bases not matched to a gene: 6. The CDR3 sequence is 15 residues long. Germline-derived CDR1 and CDR2 are SGHTA and FQGNSA. CDR3 nucleotides: TGTGCCAGCAGACCACAGGGGGAGGCCTACAATGAGCAGTTCTTC. Translating it yields CASRPQGEAYNEQFF.

The genes are TRBV5-1 and TRBJ2-5; weak D call: TRBD1 (5 bases). The CDR3 loop spans 13 amino acids. Germline assignment: CDR1 SGHRS and CDR2 YFSETQ. The V gene lost 1 base and the J gene lost 5 bases, with 9 bases spanning the gap. The CDR3, as DNA: TGCGCCAGCAGCTTGCAGGGTTCGGAGACCCAGTACTTC. This sequence encodes CASSLQGSETQYF.

The chain links TRBV2 to TRBJ1-2, with TRBD1 identical over 7 bases. CDR1 is SNHLY and CDR2 is FYNNEI in the germline V gene. V was clipped by 6 bases and J by 4 bases; unmatched bases: 5. This CDR3 comprises 13 residues. In nucleotides, the CDR3 is TGTGCCAGCAGGCGGGACAGTGCCTATGGCTACACCTTC. Amino acid sequence: CASRRDSAYGYTF. Based on the CDR3 plus reference TRBV2 and TRBJ1-2, the full variable domain is EPEVTQTPSHQVTQMGQEVILRCVPISNHLYFYWYRQILGQKVEFLVSFYNNEISEKSEIFDDQFSVERPDGSNFTLKIRSTKLEDSAMYFCASRRDSAYGYTFGSGTRLTVV.

The chain recombines TRBV19 with TRBJ1-5, with a possible D match to TRBD1 (6 bases). The V end lost 3 bases, the J end lost 2 bases, and 17 bases lay between the germline ends. Germline V gene sequence: CDR1 LNHDA, CDR2 SQIVND (reference sequence). The CDR3 has 17 residues. The DNA of the CDR3 is TGTGCCAGTAGTATTGTGGGGGCAGGTGTGGGCAATCAGCCCCAGCATTTT. Protein: CASSIVGAGVGNQPQHF. Combining the CDR3 with reference TRBV19 and TRBJ1-5 gives the whole variable domain DGGITQSPKYLFRKEGQNVTLSCEQNLNHDAMYWYRQDPGQGLRLIYYSQIVNDFQKGDIAEGYSVSREKKESFPLTVTSAQKNPTAFYLCASSIVGAGVGNQPQHFGDGTRLSIL.

The chain joins TRBV3-1 (or the pseudogene TRBV3-2) to TRBJ2-1; 11 bases fit TRBD2. The CDR3 contains 15 residues. Trimming removed 3 bases from V and 7 bases from J; junction bases left unmatched: 5. Germline assignment: CDR1 LGHDT and CDR2 YNNKEL (reference sequence). CDR3 DNA sequence: TGTGCCAGCAGCCACGCGGGACTAGCGGAAAATGAGCAGTTCTTC. This codes for CASSHAGLAENEQFF.

J is TRBJ2-2 and V is TRBV7-8; weak D call: TRBD1 (6 bases). The CDR3 has 17 amino acids. CDR1 SGHVS and CDR2 FQNEAQ come from the germline V gene. V dropped 5 bases and J dropped 4 bases, with 20 bases sitting between them. CDR3 sequence reads: CASSRASGDLGTGELFF. The CDR3 DNA is TGTGCCAGCAGCCGTGCATCAGGGGATTTAGGCACCGGGGAGCTGTTTTTT.

This chain joins TRBV28 and TRBJ1-5; weak D call: TRBD1 (6 bases). The germline V gene encodes CDR1 MDHEN and CDR2 SYDVKM. This CDR3 contains 15 residues. Trimming removed 3 bases from V and 0 bases from J, with 9 bases in between. The CDR3: CASSFGGYSNQPQHF. In DNA, the CDR3 is TGTGCCAGCAGTTTTGGGGGCTATAGCAATCAGCCCCAGCATTTT.

The J gene is TRBJ2-1, the V gene TRBV3-1 (or the pseudogene TRBV3-2); the D gene is possibly TRBD1 (5 bases). CDR1 LGHDT and CDR2 YNNKEL come from the germline V gene (reference sequence). Trimming pared 5 bases from V and 5 bases from J, leaving 10 bases between. This CDR3 contains 13 residues. CDR3 sequence (DNA): TGTGCCAGCAGCTTACAGGTAAACAATGAGCAGTTCTTC. Translation gives CASSLQVNNEQFF.

This clone was counted only a few times. This chain links TRBV5-8 with TRBJ1-4; D is uncertain. CDR1 is SGHTS, CDR2 YDEGEE, per germline. CDR3 size: 14 residues. Trimming removed 0 bases from V and 6 bases from J, with 9 bases in between. The CDR3 sequence is CASSLDIVDEKLFF. Here the CDR3 DNA reads TGTGCCAGCAGCTTGGACATCGTTGATGAAAAACTGTTTTTT.

The chain recombines TRBV5-1 with TRBJ1-1; 7 bases are a match to TRBD1. Germline V lookup: CDR1 SGHRS, CDR2 YFSETQ. V was clipped by 3 bases and J by 4 bases; unmatched bases: 9. CDR3 size: 15 residues. The CDR3 region has the DNA TGCGCCAGCAGCTCTTCTGACAGGGTTGGCACTGAAGCTTTCTTT. As protein: CASSSSDRVGTEAFF.

The rearrangement uses TRBV6-5 and TRBJ2-7; possibly TRBD1 for D (6 bases). V dropped 7 bases and J dropped 7 bases, with 20 bases sitting between them. Germline V gene lookup returns CDR1 MNHEY and CDR2 SVGAGI. CDR3 length: 14 amino acids. The DNA for the CDR3 is TGTGCCAGCACCCTGCCACAGGGTCCTGGGGAGCAGTACTTC. It codes for CASTLPQGPGEQYF.

This clone was observed a single time. J is TRBJ1-2 and V is TRBV7-6; D is possibly TRBD1 (6 bases). CDR3 length: 17 amino acids. V was cut by 0 bases and J by 2 bases, with 16 bases left in between. Germline V lookup: CDR1 SGHVS, CDR2 FNYEAQ. CDR3 sequence: CASSLAPGGRLNYGYTF. Written as DNA, the CDR3 is TGTGCCAGCAGCTTAGCGCCGGGGGGGCGTCTGAACTATGGCTACACCTTC. Based on the CDR3 plus reference TRBV7-6 and TRBJ1-2, the full variable domain is GAGVSQSPRYKVTKRGQDVALRCDPISGHVSLYWYRQALGQGPEFLTYFNYEAQQDKSGLPNDRFSAERPEGSISTLTIQRTEQRDSAMYRCASSLAPGGRLNYGYTFGSGTRLTVV.

The chain employs TRBV5-1 and TRBJ1-2; D remains unclear. This CDR3 region has 15 residues. Germline CDR1 SGHRS, CDR2 YFSETQ. V lost 5 bases to trimming and J lost 0 bases, with 14 bases between them. The DNA of the CDR3 is TGCGCCAGCAGGTTAGACGGCGGAGCTAACTATGGCTACACCTTC. Its translation: CASRLDGGANYGYTF.